This is a list of T cell receptor beta chains from one sample in a study of post-analysis software for immune sequencing data. Using its own MiXCR run on the PCR reads, TCRdb lists one record per CDR3 protein. Seen here are 650,000 to 900,000 distinct CDR3 sequences, just over 45% observed once, and the top ten hold roughly 5%. Sequencing was carried out using blood. The receptors originated from a girl aged 5 to 17 with multiple sclerosis. The CDR3 runs from the conserved cysteine through the conserved F or W.

>TRBV29-1|TRBJ2-1
CSVDSKLTGWDNEQFF
>TRBV20-1|TRBJ2-3
CSARVQSSGTDTQYF
>TRBV12-3/TRBV12-4|TRBJ2-7
CASSIYRDLGVGGFYEQYF
>TRBV12-5|TRBJ1-6
CASRPPNGSPLHF
>TRBV7-2|TRBJ2-3
CASSFVGATDTQYF
>TRBV19|TRBJ2-1
CASSIVPVGSEQFF
>TRBV9|TRBJ2-3
CASSPRTGVSTDTQYF
>TRBV20-1|TRBJ2-1
CSARDQGEQFF
>TRBV6-7|TRBJ2-7
CASSYGQGCLSAYEQYF
>TRBV6-5|TRBJ2-7
CASSISGGSSSHEQYF
>TRBV29-1|TRBJ2-7
CSVGVKGSWYEQYF
>TRBV12-3/TRBV12-4|TRBJ1-2
CASSLGQGGRGVGYTF
>TRBV2|TRBJ2-1
CASSESVGSGLSYNEQFF
>TRBV10-3|TRBJ1-5
CAISESGGGNQPQHF
>TRBV29-1|TRBJ2-6
CSVEGGAGFGANVLTF
>TRBV6-2/TRBV6-3|TRBJ2-5
CASSPRTGAKQETQYF
>TRBV12-3/TRBV12-4|TRBJ1-1
CASSFPGGRTEAFF
>TRBV6-1|TRBJ1-5
CASVVSPNSNQPQHF
>TRBV28|TRBJ1-2
CASSLRGVGGYTF
>TRBV4-1|.
CASSQHGLAGDEQYF
>TRBV12-3/TRBV12-4|TRBJ2-5
CASSLAGMLETQYF
>TRBV5-1|TRBJ1-2
CASSQGDCGYTF
>TRBV4-3|TRBJ1-4
CASSQDWQGGEKLFF
>TRBV28|TRBJ2-5
CASSSGLYQETQYF
>TRBV29-1|TRBJ1-2
CSAGGGAYGYTF
>TRBV3-1|TRBJ2-1
CATRLAGGRDEQFF
>TRBV20-1|TRBJ2-7
CSARDDPREQYF
>TRBV6-1|TRBJ2-7
CASSFIYEQYF
>TRBV4-1|TRBJ2-1
CASSQEPGIGNNEQFF
>TRBV7-9|TRBJ1-5
CASSHSTGIDNQPQHF
>TRBV12-3/TRBV12-4|TRBJ2-5
CASSLAGGAQETQYF